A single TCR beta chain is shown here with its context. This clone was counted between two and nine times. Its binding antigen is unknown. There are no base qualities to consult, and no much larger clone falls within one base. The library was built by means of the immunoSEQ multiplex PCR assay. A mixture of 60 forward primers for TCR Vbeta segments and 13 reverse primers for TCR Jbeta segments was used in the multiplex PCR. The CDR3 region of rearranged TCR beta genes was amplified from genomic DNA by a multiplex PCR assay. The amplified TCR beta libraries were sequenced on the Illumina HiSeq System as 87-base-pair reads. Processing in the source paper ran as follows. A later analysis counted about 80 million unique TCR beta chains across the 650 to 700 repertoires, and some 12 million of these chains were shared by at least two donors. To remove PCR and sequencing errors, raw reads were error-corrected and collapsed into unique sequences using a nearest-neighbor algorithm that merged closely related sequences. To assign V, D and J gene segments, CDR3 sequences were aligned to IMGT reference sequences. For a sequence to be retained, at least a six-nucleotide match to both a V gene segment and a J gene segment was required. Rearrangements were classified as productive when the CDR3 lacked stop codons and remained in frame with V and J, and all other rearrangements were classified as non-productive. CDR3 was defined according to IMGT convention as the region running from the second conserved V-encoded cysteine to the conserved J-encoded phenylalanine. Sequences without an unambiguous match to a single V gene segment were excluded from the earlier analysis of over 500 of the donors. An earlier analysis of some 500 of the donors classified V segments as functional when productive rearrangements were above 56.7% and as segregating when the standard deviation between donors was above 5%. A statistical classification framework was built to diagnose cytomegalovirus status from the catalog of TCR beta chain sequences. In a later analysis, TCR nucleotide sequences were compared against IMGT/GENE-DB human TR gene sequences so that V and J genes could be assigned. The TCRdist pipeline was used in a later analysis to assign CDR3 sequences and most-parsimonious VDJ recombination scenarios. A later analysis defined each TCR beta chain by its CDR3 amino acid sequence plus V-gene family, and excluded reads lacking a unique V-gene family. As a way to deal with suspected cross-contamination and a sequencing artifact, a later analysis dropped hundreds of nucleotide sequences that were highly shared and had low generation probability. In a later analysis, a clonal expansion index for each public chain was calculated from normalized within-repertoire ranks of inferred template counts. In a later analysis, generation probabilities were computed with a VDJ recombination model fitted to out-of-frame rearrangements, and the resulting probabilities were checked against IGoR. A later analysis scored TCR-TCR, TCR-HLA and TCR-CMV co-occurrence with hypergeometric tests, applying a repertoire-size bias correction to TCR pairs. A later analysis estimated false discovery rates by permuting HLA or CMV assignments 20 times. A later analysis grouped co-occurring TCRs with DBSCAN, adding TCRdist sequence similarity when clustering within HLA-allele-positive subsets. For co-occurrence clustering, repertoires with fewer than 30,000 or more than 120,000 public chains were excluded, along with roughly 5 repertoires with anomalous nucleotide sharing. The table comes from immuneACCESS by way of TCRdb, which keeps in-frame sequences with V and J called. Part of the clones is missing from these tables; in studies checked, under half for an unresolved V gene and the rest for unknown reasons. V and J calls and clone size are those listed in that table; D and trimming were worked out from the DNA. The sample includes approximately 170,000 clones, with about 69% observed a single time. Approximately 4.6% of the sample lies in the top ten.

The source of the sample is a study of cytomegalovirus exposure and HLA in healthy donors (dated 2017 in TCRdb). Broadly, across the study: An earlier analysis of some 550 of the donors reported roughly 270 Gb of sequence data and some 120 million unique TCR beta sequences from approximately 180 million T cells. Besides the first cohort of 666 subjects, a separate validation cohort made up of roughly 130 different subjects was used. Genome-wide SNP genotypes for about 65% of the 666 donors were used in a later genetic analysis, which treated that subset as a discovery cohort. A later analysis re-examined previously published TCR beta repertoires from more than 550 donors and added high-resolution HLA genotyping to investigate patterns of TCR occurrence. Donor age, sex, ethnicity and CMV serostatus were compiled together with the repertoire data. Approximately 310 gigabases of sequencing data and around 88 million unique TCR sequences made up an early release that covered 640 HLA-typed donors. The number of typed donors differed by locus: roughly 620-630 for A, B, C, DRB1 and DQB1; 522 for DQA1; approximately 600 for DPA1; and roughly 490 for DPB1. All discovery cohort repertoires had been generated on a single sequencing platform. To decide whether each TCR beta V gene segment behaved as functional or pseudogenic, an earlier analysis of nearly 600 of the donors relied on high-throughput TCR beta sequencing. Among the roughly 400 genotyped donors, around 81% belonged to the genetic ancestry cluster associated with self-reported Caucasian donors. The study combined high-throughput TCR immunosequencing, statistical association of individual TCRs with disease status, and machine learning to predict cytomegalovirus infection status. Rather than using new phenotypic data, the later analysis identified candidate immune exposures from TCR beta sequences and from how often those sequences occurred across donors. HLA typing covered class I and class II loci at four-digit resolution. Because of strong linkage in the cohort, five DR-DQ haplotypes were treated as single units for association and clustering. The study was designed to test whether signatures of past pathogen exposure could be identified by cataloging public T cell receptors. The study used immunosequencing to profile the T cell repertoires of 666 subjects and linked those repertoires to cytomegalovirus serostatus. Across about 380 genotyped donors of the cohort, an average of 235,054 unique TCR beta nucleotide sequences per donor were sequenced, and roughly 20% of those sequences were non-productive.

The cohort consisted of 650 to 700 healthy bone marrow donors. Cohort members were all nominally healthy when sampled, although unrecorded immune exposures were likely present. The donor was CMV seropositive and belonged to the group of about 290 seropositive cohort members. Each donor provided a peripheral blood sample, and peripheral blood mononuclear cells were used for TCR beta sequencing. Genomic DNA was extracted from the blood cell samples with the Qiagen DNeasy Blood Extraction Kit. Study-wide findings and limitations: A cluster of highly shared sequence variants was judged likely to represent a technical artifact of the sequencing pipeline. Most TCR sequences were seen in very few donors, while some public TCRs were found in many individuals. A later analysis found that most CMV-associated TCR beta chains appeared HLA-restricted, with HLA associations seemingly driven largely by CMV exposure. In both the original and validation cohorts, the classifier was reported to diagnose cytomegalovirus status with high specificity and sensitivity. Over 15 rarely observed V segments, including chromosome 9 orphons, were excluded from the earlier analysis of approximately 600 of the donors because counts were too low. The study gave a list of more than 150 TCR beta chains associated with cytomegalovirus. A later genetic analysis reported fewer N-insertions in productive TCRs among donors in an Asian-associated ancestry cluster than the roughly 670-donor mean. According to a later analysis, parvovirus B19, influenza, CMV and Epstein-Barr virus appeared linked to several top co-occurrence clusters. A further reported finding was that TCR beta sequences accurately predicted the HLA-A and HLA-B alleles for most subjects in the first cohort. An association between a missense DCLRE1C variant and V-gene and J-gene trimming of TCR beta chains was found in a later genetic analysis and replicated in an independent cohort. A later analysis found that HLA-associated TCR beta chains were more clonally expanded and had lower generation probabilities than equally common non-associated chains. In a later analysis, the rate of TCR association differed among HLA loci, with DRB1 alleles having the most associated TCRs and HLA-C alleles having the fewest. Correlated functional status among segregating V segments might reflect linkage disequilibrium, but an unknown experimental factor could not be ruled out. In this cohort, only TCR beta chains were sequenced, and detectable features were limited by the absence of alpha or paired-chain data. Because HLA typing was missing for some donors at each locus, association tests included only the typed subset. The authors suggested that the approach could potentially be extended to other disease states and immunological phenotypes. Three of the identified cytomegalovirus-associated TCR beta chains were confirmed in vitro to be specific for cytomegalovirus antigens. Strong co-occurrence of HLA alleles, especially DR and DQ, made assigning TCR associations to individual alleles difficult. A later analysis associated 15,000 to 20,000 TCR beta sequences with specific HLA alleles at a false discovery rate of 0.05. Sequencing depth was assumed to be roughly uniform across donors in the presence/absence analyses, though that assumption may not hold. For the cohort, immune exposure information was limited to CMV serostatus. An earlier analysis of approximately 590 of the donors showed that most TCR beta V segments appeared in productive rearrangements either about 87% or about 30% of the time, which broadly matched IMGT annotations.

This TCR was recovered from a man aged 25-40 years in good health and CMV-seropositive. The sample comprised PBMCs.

The CDR3 in this case is CAWTGLELTDTQYF. The nucleotides are TGTGCCTGGACCGGACTAGAACTCACAGATACGCAGTATTTT. In this chain, TRBV30 is recombined with TRBJ2-3, and TRBD2 matches 7 of the central bases. Its CDR3 holds 14 amino acids, cysteine through phenylalanine. Only CDR3 DNA remains: 42 bases, in frame from the first base. V trim: 4 bases; J trim: 2 bases; unmatched bases: 6. According to the germline V gene (reference sequence), CDR1 reads GTSNPN and CDR2 reads SVGIG. Outside the CDR3, residues come from the reference TRBV30 and TRBJ2-3 proteins, so the full variable domain is: SQTIHQWPATLVQPVGSPLSLECTVEGTSNPNLYWYRQAAGRGLQLLFYSVGIGQISSEVPQNLSASRPQDRQFILSSKKLLLSDSGFYLCAWTGLELTDTQYFGPGTRLTVL.